Shown below are 10 T cell receptor beta chains from a single sample sequenced in a study of CD8 T cells in Susac syndrome. Roughly 0.45 to 1 ug RNA was reverse transcribed with random hexamers. TCRdb reprocessed the immunoSEQ multiplex PCR reads via MiXCR and lists one record per CDR3 protein. The sample lists 200,000 to 250,000 distinct CDR3 sequences; 95% were seen once. Source material: CD4+ T cells from PBMCs. The receptor set was obtained from a human donor with multiple sclerosis.

The chain couples TRBV27 to TRBJ2-2; tentatively, D is TRBD1 (5 bases). Germline V CDR1 and CDR2: MNHEY, SMNVEV (reference sequence). V was pared by 7 bases and J by 6 bases, with 18 bases between. The CDR3 is made up of 15 amino acids. Here the CDR3 reads CASKPGRAVPGELFF. The CDR3 DNA is TGTGCCAGCAAGCCTGGCAGGGCAGTCCCCGGGGAGCTGTTTTTT.

The genes are TRBV20-1 and TRBJ1-1; the D gene is possibly TRBD1 (5 bases). Germline V gives CDR1 DFQATT, CDR2 SNEGSKA (reference sequence). V was pared by 5 bases and J by 4 bases, with 20 bases between. This CDR3 has 15 amino acids. In DNA form, the CDR3 reads TGCAGTGCTTGGGGGAACGGGAAGGCCGGCACTGAAGCTTTCTTT. It yields the protein CSAWGNGKAGTEAFF.

This clonotype was observed once. This chain connects TRBV12-3 or TRBV12-4 to TRBJ2-7; TRBD1 matches at 8 bases. V lost 6 bases and J lost 4; bases outside the gene matches: 14. The CDR3 has 16 amino acids. CDR3 amino acids: CASSDMPGTGLYEQYF. CDR3 in DNA: TGTGCCAGCAGCGACATGCCCGGGACAGGACTTTACGAGCAGTACTTC.

V usage is TRBV6-1 and J usage is TRBJ1-1; maybe TRBD1 (6 bases). Trimming pared 3 bases from V and 0 bases from J, leaving 14 bases between. The CDR3 runs to 16 residues. The germline CDR1 and CDR2 sequences are MNHNS and SASEGT. The CDR3 protein is CASSDDWDTMNTEAFF. The CDR3 DNA sequence: TGTGCCAGCAGTGATGACTGGGACACAATGAACACTGAAGCTTTCTTT.

The chain uses TRBV13 and TRBJ2-3; weak D call: TRBD2 (5 bases). Trimming left V 1 base short and J 2 bases short, with 10 bases between. The CDR3 extends over 15 amino acids. Per the germline V gene, CDR1 is PRHDT and CDR2 is FYEKMQ (reference sequence). The CDR3 reads CASSLVGSSTDTQYF. CDR3 sequence (DNA): TGTGCCAGCAGCTTAGTTGGGAGCTCCACAGATACGCAGTATTTT.

This chain connects TRBV12-5 to TRBJ1-1, with D uncertain. The germline V gene encodes CDR1 LGHNT and CDR2 FRNRAP. The CDR3 has 13 amino acids. Trimming took off 0 bases at V and 5 bases at J, with 7 bases between the two ends. The CDR3: CASGLVPGTEAFF. The DNA of the CDR3 is TGTGCTAGTGGTTTGGTACCGGGGACTGAAGCTTTCTTT.

This clonotype was counted once. The V call is TRBV29-1, the J call TRBJ1-1; TRBD1 agrees at 7 bases. The germline CDR1 and CDR2 sequences are SQVTM and ANQGSEA. The CDR3 length is 17 residues. Trimming cost V 0 bases and J 8 bases; bases outside gene matches: 18. CDR3 bases: TGCAGCGTTGAAGATCGGCCTCGGAGGGGGCTAGGGACAGAAGCTTTCTTT. Translated, it gives CSVEDRPRRGLGTEAFF.

This clonotype was counted once. The J gene is TRBJ2-3, the V gene TRBV7-9; 10 bases are shared with TRBD1. The CDR3 runs to 14 residues. V lost 6 bases, J lost 4 bases, and 4 bases stayed unmatched. CDR1 SEHNR and CDR2 FQNEAQ come from the germline V gene (reference sequence). CDR3 amino acids: CASSWDRGPDTQYF. CDR3 in DNA: TGTGCCAGCAGTTGGGACAGGGGACCAGATACGCAGTATTTT. Supplemented by reference TRBV7-9 and TRBJ2-3, the full variable domain reads DTGVSQNPRHKITKRGQNVTFRCDPISEHNRLYWYRQTLGQGPEFLTYFQNEAQLEKSRLLSDRFSAERPKGSFSTLEIQRTEQGDSAMYLCASSWDRGPDTQYFGPGTRLTVL.

This chain joins TRBV11-2 and TRBJ2-1; D is unclear. CDR1 SGHAT and CDR2 FQNNGV come from the germline V gene. CDR3 length equals 17 residues. V dropped 5 bases and J dropped 0 bases, with 17 bases sitting between them. The CDR3 here is CASSLLKRLSSYNEQFF. CDR3 DNA sequence: TGTGCCAGCAGCCTACTAAAAAGGCTGAGCTCCTACAATGAGCAGTTCTTC.

The J gene is TRBJ2-5, the V gene TRBV20-1; D not resolved. Germline assignment: CDR1 DFQATT and CDR2 SNEGSKA (reference sequence). There are 11 residues in the CDR3. The V end was cut by 4 bases, the J end by 1 base, with 4 bases between. CDR3 bases: TGCAGTGCTACCAGCCAAGAGACCCAGTACTTC. This gives the protein CSATSQETQYF.